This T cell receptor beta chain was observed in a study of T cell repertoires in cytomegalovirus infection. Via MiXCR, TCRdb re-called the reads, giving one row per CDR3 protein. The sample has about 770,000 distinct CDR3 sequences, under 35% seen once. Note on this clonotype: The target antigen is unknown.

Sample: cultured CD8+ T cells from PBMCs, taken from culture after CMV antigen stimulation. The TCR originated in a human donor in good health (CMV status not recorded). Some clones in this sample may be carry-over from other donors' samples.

For the CDR3, the DNA is TGCGCCAGCAGCCACCTACATAACACTGAAGCTTTCTTT. As protein: CASSHLHNTEAFF. The V gene is TRBV4-1, the J gene TRBJ1-1; D is undetermined. V was pared by 3 bases and J by 2 bases, with 7 bases between. The germline gives CDR1 MGHRA, CDR2 YSYEKL. The CDR3 length is 13 residues.